This T cell receptor beta chain was captured in a study of STAT5B mutations in CD4+ large granular lymphocyte leukemia. Whole-study findings and limits: About a quarter of private leukemic clonotypes occurred rarely in other patients' non-leukemic repertoires.

This clone has just a few counts. Antigen unknown. Clones were read by immunoSEQ multiplex PCR, and TCRdb kept only the in-frame ones, dropping some. Counted here are 25,000 to 30,000 clones, around 80% occurring once; the ten biggest clones make up around 0.99%. CDR3 length: 14 amino acids. The germline CDR1 and CDR2 sequences are SGHAT and FQNNGV. Trimming removed 0 bases at V and 6 bases at J, with 9 bases between. This chain uses TRBV11-2 with TRBJ2-1, with D unclear. The TCR comes from a human donor in good health. Sequenced input: CD4+ T cells from blood buffy coats. CDR3: CASSLEPTLNEQFF. CDR3 in DNA: TGTGCCAGCAGCTTAGAACCCACACTCAATGAGCAGTTCTTC.